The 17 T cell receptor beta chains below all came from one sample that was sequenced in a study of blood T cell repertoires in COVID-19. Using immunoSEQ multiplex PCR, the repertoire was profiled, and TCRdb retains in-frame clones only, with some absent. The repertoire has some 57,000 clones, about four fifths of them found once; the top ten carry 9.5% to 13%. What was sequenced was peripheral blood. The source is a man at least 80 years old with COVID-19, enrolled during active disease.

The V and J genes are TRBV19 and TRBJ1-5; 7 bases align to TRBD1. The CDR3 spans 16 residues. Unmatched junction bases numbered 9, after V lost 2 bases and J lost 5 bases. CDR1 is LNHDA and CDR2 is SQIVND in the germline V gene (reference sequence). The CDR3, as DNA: TGTGCCAGTAGTATAAGATTCGGTCAGGGGGATCAGCCCCAGCATTTT. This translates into CASSIRFGQGDQPQHF.

CDR3 DNA sequence: TGCGCCAGCAGCCGACTAGCGGGGGGCCGCACAGATACGCAGTATTTT. Its translation is CASSRLAGGRTDTQYF. The chain has TRBV5-1 and TRBJ2-3; 13 bases map to TRBD2. Germline-derived CDR1 and CDR2 are SGHRS and YFSETQ. This CDR3 has 16 residues. V lost 4 bases and J lost 1; bases outside the gene matches: 3.

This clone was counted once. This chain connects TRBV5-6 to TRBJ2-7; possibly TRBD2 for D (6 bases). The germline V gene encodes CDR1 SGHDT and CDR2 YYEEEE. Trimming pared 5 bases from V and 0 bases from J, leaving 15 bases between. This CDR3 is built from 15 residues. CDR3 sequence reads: CASRKRRADSYEQYF. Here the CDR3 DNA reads TGTGCCAGCAGGAAAAGGAGGGCCGACTCCTACGAGCAGTACTTC.

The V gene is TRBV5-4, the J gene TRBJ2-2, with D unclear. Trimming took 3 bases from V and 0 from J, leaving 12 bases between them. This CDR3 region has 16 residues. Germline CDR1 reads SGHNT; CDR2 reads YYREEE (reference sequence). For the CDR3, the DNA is TGTGCCAGCAGCTCTTCCCGGTTCGCGAACACCGGGGAGCTGTTTTTT. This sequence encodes CASSSSRFANTGELFF.

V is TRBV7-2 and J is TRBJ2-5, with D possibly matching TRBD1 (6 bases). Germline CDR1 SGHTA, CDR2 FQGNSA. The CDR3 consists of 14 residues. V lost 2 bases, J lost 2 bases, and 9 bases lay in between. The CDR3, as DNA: TGTGCCAGCAGCTTAAGGACAGTTCAAGAGACCCAGTACTTC. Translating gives CASSLRTVQETQYF.

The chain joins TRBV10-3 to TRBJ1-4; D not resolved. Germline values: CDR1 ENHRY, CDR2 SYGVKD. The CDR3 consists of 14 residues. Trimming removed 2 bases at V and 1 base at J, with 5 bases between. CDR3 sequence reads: CAISEAGTNEKLFF. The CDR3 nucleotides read TGTGCCATCAGTGAGGCAGGAACTAATGAAAAACTGTTTTTT.

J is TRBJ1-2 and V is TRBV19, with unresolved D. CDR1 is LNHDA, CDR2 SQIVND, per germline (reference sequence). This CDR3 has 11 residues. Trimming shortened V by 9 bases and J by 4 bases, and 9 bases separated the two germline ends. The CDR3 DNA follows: TGTGCCAGCAGAACCATCTATGGCTACACCTTC. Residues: CASRTIYGYTF.

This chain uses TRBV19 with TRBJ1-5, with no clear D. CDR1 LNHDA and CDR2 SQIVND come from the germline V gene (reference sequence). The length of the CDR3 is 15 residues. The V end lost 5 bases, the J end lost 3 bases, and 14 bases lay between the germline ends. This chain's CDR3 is CASSGIEGNNQPQHF. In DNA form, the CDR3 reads TGTGCCAGTAGTGGGATTGAGGGCAACAATCAGCCCCAGCATTTT.

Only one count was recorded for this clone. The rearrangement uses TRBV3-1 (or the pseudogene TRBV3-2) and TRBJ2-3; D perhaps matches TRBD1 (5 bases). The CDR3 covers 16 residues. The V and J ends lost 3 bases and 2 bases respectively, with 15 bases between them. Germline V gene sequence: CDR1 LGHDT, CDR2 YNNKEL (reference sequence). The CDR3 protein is CASSHQGFDFTDTQYF. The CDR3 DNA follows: TGTGCCAGCAGCCACCAGGGTTTCGACTTCACAGATACGCAGTATTTT.

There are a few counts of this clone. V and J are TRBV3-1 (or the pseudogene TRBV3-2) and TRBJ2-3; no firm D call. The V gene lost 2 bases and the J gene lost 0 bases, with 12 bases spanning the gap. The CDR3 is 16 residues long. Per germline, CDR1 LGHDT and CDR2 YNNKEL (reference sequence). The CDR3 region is CASSQFGIRSTDTQYF. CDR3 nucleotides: TGTGCCAGCAGCCAATTTGGCATCCGCAGCACAGATACGCAGTATTTT.

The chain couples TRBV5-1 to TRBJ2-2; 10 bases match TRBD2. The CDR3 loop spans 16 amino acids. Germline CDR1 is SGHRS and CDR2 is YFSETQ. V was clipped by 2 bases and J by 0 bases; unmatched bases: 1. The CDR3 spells CASSFLAGANTGELFF. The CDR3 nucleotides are TGCGCCAGCAGCTTCCTAGCGGGGGCGAACACCGGGGAGCTGTTTTTT.

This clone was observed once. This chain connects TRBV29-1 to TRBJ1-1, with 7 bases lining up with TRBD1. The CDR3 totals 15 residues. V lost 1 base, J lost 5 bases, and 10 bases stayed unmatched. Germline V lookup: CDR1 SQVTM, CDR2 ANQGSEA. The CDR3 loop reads CSVEGPTGVETEAFF. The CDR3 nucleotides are TGCAGCGTTGAAGGACCCACAGGGGTTGAGACTGAAGCTTTCTTT.

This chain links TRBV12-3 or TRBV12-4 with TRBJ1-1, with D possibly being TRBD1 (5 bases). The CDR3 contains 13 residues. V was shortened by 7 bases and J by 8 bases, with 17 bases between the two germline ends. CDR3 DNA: TGTGCCAGCACCGAAATTGGACGGGGGGAAGCTTTCTTT. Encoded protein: CASTEIGRGEAFF.

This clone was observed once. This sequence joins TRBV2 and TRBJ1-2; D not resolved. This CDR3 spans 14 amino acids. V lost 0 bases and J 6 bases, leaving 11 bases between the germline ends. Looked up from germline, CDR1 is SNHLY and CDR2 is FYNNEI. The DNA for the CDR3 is TGTGCCAGCAGTGAAGCCCGAGCGGTAGATGGCTACACCTTC. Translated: CASSEARAVDGYTF.

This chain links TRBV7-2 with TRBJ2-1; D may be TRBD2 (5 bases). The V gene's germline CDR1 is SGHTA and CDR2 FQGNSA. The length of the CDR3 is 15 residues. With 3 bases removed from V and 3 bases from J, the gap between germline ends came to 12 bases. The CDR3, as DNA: TGTGCCAGCAGCTTTTCGGGAAACATCTACAATGAGCAGTTCTTC. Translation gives CASSFSGNIYNEQFF.

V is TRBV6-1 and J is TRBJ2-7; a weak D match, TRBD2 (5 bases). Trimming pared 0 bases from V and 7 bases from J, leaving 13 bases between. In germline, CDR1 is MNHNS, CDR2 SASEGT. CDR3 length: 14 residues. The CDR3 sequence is CASSEAAGPWEQYV. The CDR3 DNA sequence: TGTGCCAGCAGTGAAGCGGCGGGCCCTTGGGAGCAGTACGTC.

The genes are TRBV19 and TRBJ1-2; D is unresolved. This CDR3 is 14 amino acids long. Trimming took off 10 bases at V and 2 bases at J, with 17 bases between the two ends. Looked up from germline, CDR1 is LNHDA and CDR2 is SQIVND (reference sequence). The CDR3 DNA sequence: TGTGCCACCCCGATGGCGGTCCTCAACTATGGCTACACCTTC. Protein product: CATPMAVLNYGYTF.